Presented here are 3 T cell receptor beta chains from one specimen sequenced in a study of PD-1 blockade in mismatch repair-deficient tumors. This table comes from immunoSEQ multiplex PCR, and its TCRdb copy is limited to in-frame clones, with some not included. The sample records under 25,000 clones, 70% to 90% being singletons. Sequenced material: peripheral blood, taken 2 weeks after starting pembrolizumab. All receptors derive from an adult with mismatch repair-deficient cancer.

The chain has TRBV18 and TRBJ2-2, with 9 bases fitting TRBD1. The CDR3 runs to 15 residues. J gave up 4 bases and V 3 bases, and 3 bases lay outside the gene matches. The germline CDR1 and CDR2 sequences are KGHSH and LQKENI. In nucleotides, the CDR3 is TGTGCCAGCTCACCCCTGACAGGGGGCACCGGGGAGCTGTTTTTT. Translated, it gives CASSPLTGGTGELFF.

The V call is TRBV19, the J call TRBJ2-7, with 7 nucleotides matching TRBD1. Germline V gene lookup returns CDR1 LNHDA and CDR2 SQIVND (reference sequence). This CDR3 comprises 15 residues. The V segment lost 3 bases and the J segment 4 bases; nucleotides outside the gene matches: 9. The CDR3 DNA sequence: TGTGCCAGTAGTATTTCGGGACAGCCACTATACGAGCAGTACTTC. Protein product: CASSISGQPLYEQYF.

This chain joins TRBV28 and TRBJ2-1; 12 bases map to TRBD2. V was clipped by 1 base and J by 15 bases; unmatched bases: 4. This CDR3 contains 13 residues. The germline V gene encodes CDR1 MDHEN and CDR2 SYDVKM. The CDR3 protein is CASSLYLAGGPFF. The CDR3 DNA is TGTGCCAGCAGTTTATATCTAGCGGGAGGGCCGTTCTTC.